The rows below give T cell receptor beta chains drawn from one sample of a study of blood T cell repertoires in COVID-19. The assay was immunoSEQ multiplex PCR, and TCRdb's table has in-frame clones only and misses some. The sample yields about 240,000 clones, about 81% seen once. Sequenced material: peripheral blood. These TCRs come from a woman of 80 years or more with COVID-19, enrolled during active disease. CDR3s include the opening cysteine and the closing phenylalanine or tryptophan. A D gene is named only where the DNA matches it firmly. Clone size is stated in some rows and not others, as once, few, many or a class when expanded.

v_gene,d_gene,j_gene,abundance,CDR3aa,CDR3nt
TRBV12-5,TRBD1,TRBJ1-1,once,CASGLVVGGEAFF,TGTGCTAGTGGTTTGGTAGTAGGGGGCGAGGCTTTCTTT
TRBV12-3/TRBV12-4,-,TRBJ1-1,-,CASSRGGFTEAFF,TGTGCCAGCAGTCGAGGGGGTTTCACTGAAGCTTTCTTT
TRBV2,-,TRBJ2-1,-,CASNQRRDEQFF,TGTGCCAGCAATCAGCGGCGGGATGAGCAGTTCTTC
TRBV5-8,TRBD1,TRBJ1-1,-,CASSRRQGAGTEAFF,TGTGCCAGCAGCAGACGACAGGGGGCGGGAACTGAAGCTTTCTTT
TRBV3-1/TRBV3-2,-,TRBJ1-3,few,CASSYRLSSGNTIYF,TGTGCCAGCAGCTACAGGTTGAGCTCTGGAAACACCATATATTTT
TRBV5-1,-,TRBJ1-5,few,CASSLDGSNQPQHF,TGCGCCAGCAGCTTGGATGGCAGTAATCAGCCCCAGCATTTT
TRBV3-1/TRBV3-2,-,TRBJ2-7,-,CASSQGYGVYEQYF,TGTGCCAGCAGCCAAGGGTACGGGGTCTACGAGCAGTACTTC
TRBV7-6,-,TRBJ1-5,-,CASSLWRDQPQHF,TGTGCCAGCAGCCTATGGAGGGATCAGCCCCAGCATTTT
TRBV5-4,-,TRBJ2-2,-,CASSLGRGSELFF,TGTGCCAGCAGCTTGGGAAGGGGAAGCGAGCTGTTTTTT
TRBV18,-,TRBJ2-1,-,CASSPLALAYNEQFF,TGTGCCAGCTCACCGTTAGCACTAGCCTACAATGAGCAGTTCTTC
TRBV18,-,TRBJ1-2,once,CASSAKDSTINYGYTF,TGTGCCAGCTCAGCCAAGGACAGTACCATTAACTATGGCTACACCTTC
TRBV5-1,TRBD1,TRBJ1-2,-,CASRHLYRGNYGYTF,TGCGCCAGCAGACATCTGTACAGGGGCAACTATGGCTACACCTTC
TRBV6-5,TRBD1,TRBJ1-1,-,CASRAGQWGTEAFF,TGTGCCAGCAGGGCGGGACAGTGGGGGACTGAAGCTTTCTTT
TRBV14,-,TRBJ1-1,few,CASSQDIGVWGAFF,TGTGCCAGCAGCCAAGATATCGGGGTTTGGGGAGCTTTCTTT
TRBV28,TRBD1,TRBJ1-5,-,CASSRGGSYSNQPQHF,TGTGCCAGCAGTAGAGGGGGCTCTTATAGCAATCAGCCCCAGCATTTT
TRBV6-7,-,TRBJ1-5,-,CASSYGRDRSNQPQHF,TGTGCCAGCAGTTACGGCCGGGATCGAAGCAATCAGCCCCAGCATTTT
TRBV29-1,TRBD2,TRBJ2-3,-,CSVAGLAGDTQYF,TGCAGCGTTGCGGGGCTAGCGGGAGATACGCAGTATTTT
TRBV28,-,TRBJ1-2,few,CASSFPPGGYTF,TGTGCCAGCAGTTTCCCACCGGGTGGCTACACCTTC
TRBV4-1,TRBD1,TRBJ2-1,-,CASSQLQGSYNEQFF,TGCGCCAGCAGCCAACTACAGGGGAGCTACAATGAGCAGTTCTTC
TRBV4-2,TRBD2,TRBJ2-1,-,CASSPKRTSGYNEQFF,TGTGCCAGCAGCCCCAAAAGGACTAGCGGGTACAATGAGCAGTTCTTC
TRBV30,TRBD1,TRBJ1-1,-,CAWNQGATEAFF,TGTGCCTGGAACCAGGGGGCCACTGAAGCTTTCTTT
TRBV7-3,TRBD1,TRBJ1-2,few,CASSLQPGGLSSYTF,TGTGCCAGCAGCTTGCAACCAGGGGGCCTCTCGAGCTACACCTTC
TRBV6-5,TRBD2,TRBJ2-7,-,CASSLRGTSGYEQYF,TGTGCCAGCAGCCTACGAGGGACTAGCGGCTACGAGCAGTACTTC
TRBV24-1,TRBD1,TRBJ2-2,few,CATSDPGQGNTGELFF,TGTGCCACCAGTGACCCGGGACAGGGGAACACCGGGGAGCTGTTTTTT
TRBV4-2,-,TRBJ1-4,-,CASSSPGGAGEKLFF,TGTGCCAGCAGCTCCCCCGGGGGGGCGGGGGAAAAACTGTTTTTT
TRBV19,TRBD1,TRBJ1-1,-,CASSRRDREPEAFF,TGTGCCAGTAGTCGCCGGGACAGGGAGCCTGAAGCTTTCTTT
TRBV5-5,TRBD2,TRBJ2-1,-,CASRLVGGDEQFF,TGTGCCAGCAGGCTTGTCGGGGGGGATGAGCAGTTCTTC
TRBV2,-,TRBJ1-6,-,CASSSNSPLHF,TGTGCCAGCTCGAGCAATTCACCCCTCCACTTT
TRBV9,-,TRBJ2-7,-,CASSVDVGAYEQYF,TGTGCCAGCAGCGTAGACGTGGGAGCCTACGAGCAGTACTTC
TRBV5-1,-,TRBJ2-2,few,CASSYLGRGTGELFF,TGCGCCAGCAGCTACCTCGGAAGGGGCACCGGGGAGCTGTTTTTT
TRBV11-2,TRBD1,TRBJ1-2,-,CASSVDRVNYGYTF,TGTGCCAGCAGTGTAGACAGGGTTAACTATGGCTACACCTTC
TRBV6-2/TRBV6-3,TRBD2,TRBJ2-1,-,CASSYRLAGDHEQFF,TGTGCCAGCAGTTACCGGCTAGCGGGAGACCATGAGCAGTTCTTC
TRBV28,-,TRBJ1-2,-,CASTSNRGQNYGYTF,TGTGCCAGCACCTCCAACCGTGGCCAGAACTATGGCTACACCTTC
TRBV5-5,-,TRBJ1-5,-,CASSLGLRRNSNQPQHF,TGTGCCAGCAGCTTGGGGCTGAGGCGGAATAGCAATCAGCCCCAGCATTTT
TRBV19,TRBD2,TRBJ2-1,-,CASTLYGAGEEQFF,TGTGCCAGTACCCTCTATGGTGCGGGGGAGGAGCAGTTCTTC
TRBV7-9,-,TRBJ2-2,-,CARGDWNGELFF,TGTGCCAGGGGGGACTGGAACGGGGAGCTGTTTTTT
TRBV6-5,-,TRBJ1-6,-,CASSYTTVNNSPLHF,TGTGCCAGCAGTTACACGACAGTTAATAATTCACCCCTCCACTTT
TRBV7-9,-,TRBJ1-1,-,CASSLQGLNTEAFF,TGTGCCAGCAGCTTGCAGGGGTTGAACACTGAAGCTTTCTTT
TRBV19,TRBD2,TRBJ2-3,-,CASKLAGGDTQYF,TGTGCCAGTAAGCTAGCGGGGGGGGATACGCAGTATTTT
TRBV11-2,-,TRBJ2-1,-,CASSPLTTSYSYNEQFF,TGTGCCAGCAGCCCCTTGACTACCTCGTATTCTTACAATGAGCAGTTCTTC
TRBV7-3,-,TRBJ1-6,-,CASSLSPAVGGIPLHF,TGTGCCAGCAGCTTAAGTCCGGCAGTTGGGGGGATCCCCCTCCACTTT
TRBV28,-,TRBJ2-3,-,CASSRPRSSTDTQYF,TGTGCCAGCAGTCGCCCCAGGTCTAGCACAGATACGCAGTATTTT
TRBV10-3,-,TRBJ2-3,-,CAMGTPDTQYF,TGTGCCATGGGGACTCCTGATACGCAGTATTTT
TRBV9,-,TRBJ1-2,-,CASSTHANYGYTF,TGTGCCAGCAGCACTCACGCTAACTATGGCTACACCTTC
TRBV7-7,TRBD2,TRBJ2-1,-,CASSPGRGGSNEQFF,TGTGCTAGCAGCCCCGGGAGGGGGGGGAGCAATGAGCAGTTCTTC
TRBV6-6,TRBD1,TRBJ1-6,-,CASSPDRGVLSPLHF,TGTGCCAGCAGTCCGGACAGGGGAGTTCTTTCACCCCTCCACTTT
TRBV5-1,TRBD2,TRBJ2-5,-,CASSLNSGRETQYF,TGCGCCAGCAGCTTAAATAGCGGGAGGGAGACCCAGTACTTC
TRBV18,-,TRBJ2-7,-,CASSPQSQAYEQYF,TGTGCCAGCTCACCACAGAGCCAGGCCTACGAGCAGTACTTC
TRBV7-9,-,TRBJ2-3,-,CASSLVAGNTDTQYF,TGTGCCAGCAGCTTAGTGGCAGGGAACACAGATACGCAGTATTTT
TRBV7-7,-,TRBJ1-3,-,CASSNNQGNTIYF,TGTGCTAGCAGCAACAACCAGGGGAACACCATATATTTT
TRBV30,TRBD2,TRBJ2-5,-,CAWSPNGGGETQYF,TGTGCCTGGAGCCCAAACGGGGGGGGAGAGACCCAGTACTTC
TRBV2,-,TRBJ1-1,few,CASRREAEAFF,TGTGCCAGCAGACGGGAGGCTGAAGCTTTCTTT
TRBV28,TRBD1,TRBJ1-2,-,CASSLLGGSYGYTF,TGTGCCAGCAGTTTATTAGGGGGCAGCTATGGCTACACCTTC
TRBV11-2,-,TRBJ2-2,-,CASSLAFGAMVGELFF,TGTGCCAGCAGCTTAGCATTTGGGGCGATGGTCGGGGAGCTGTTTTTT
TRBV19,-,TRBJ2-1,-,CASSTVAALAYNEQFF,TGTGCCAGTAGTACCGTAGCGGCTCTGGCCTACAATGAGCAGTTCTTC
TRBV4-3,TRBD1,TRBJ1-4,-,CASSQNRDRLNEKLFF,TGCGCCAGCAGCCAGAACCGGGACAGGCTTAATGAAAAACTGTTTTTT
TRBV5-1,-,TRBJ1-4,-,CASSPQGATNEKLFF,TGCGCCAGCAGCCCCCAAGGGGCCACTAATGAAAAACTGTTTTTT
TRBV5-4,-,TRBJ1-2,-,CASSSPTGQINYGYTF,TGTGCCAGCAGCTCTCCGACAGGCCAAATTAACTATGGCTACACCTTC
TRBV9,-,TRBJ1-2,-,CASSPPGARYGYTF,TGTGCCAGCAGCCCCCCGGGAGCTAGATATGGCTACACCTTC